This T cell receptor (beta chain) was identified in a study of T cell responses to AZD1222 COVID-19 vaccine. Broader study findings: Clonal diversity was possibly underestimated, and white British individuals and females predominated among donors. CD4 TCRs covered the whole spike, strongest at regions 160-218 and 743-854.

The table came from immunoSEQ multiplex PCR; TCRdb's copy has only in-frame clones and leaves some out. Among approximately 74,000 clones, 80% to 85% were seen once, and the ten largest hold approximately 2.8%. In regard to this clone: Its antigen remains unidentified.

The sample consisted of peripheral blood, taken on day 0 of AZD1222 vaccination. This receptor was obtained from an adult in good health.

Written as DNA, the CDR3 is TGTGCCACCAGCAGAGATCGGGCGGAGCAGTTCTTC. Its translation: CATSRDRAEQFF. V gene TRBV15 combines with J gene TRBJ2-1, with D unclear. Germline V gives CDR1 LNHNV, CDR2 YYDKDF (reference sequence). The CDR3 sequence is 12 residues long. Between the trimmed V and J ends, which lost 0 bases and 10 bases, there was a span of 7 bases.